Sequencing of this T cell receptor beta chain was carried out in a study of T cells after yellow fever vaccination. Per the germline V gene, CDR1 is SQVTM and CDR2 is ANQGSEA. The V and J ends lost 7 bases and 0 bases respectively, with 7 bases between them. The CDR3 spans 11 residues. This clonotype came up many times. TCRdb itself ran the 5' RACE reads through MiXCR, one entry per CDR3 protein. The table includes about 150,000 distinct CDR3 sequences, under 8% detected once. The sequencing used CD4+ T cells sorted from PBMCs, collected 10 days after the yellow fever booster vaccination. The receptor was isolated from a man aged 25-45 years who received the YFV17D yellow fever vaccine. The gene calls are TRBV29-1 and TRBJ2-7; the D is unclear. Here the CDR3 DNA reads TGCAGCGCAAGGAACTCCTACGAGCAGTACTTC. Residues: CSARNSYEQYF.